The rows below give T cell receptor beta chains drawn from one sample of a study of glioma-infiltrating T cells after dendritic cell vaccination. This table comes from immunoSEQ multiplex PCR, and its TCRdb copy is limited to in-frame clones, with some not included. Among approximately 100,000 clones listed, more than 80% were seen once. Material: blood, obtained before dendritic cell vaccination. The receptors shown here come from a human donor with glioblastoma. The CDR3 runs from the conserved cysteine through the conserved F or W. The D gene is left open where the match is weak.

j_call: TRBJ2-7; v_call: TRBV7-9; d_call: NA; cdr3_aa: CASSPRDRSYEQYF; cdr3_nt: TGTGCCAGCAGCCCGCGGGACAGATCCTACGAGCAGTACTTC
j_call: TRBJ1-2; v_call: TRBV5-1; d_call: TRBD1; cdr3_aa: CASSLGQGAYGYTF; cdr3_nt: TGCGCCAGCAGCTTGGGACAGGGGGCTTATGGCTACACCTTC
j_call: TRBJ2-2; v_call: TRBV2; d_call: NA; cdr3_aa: CASSLHTGELFF; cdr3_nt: TGTGCCAGCAGTCTACACACCGGGGAGCTGTTTTTT
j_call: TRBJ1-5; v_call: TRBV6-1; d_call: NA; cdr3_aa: CASISPPNQPQHF; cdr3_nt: TGTGCCAGCATCAGTCCGCCCAATCAGCCCCAGCATTTT
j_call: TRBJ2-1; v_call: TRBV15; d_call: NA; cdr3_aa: CATSRDTLGAYNEQFF; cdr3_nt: TGTGCCACCAGTAGGGACACCCTCGGGGCCTACAATGAGCAGTTCTTC
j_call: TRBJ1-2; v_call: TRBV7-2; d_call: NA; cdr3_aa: CASVPGTFLYGYTF; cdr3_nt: TGTGCCAGCGTCCCAGGGACTTTTCTATATGGCTACACCTTC
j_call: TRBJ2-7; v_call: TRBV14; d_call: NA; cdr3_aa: CASSQAEVGQYF; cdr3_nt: TGTGCCAGCAGCCAAGCGGAGGTCGGGCAGTACTTC
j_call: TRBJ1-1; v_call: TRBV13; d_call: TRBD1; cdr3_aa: CASRLKGAKSEAFF; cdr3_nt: TGTGCCAGCAGACTAAAGGGGGCTAAAAGTGAAGCTTTCTTT
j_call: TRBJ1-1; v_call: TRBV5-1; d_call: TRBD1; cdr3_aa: CASSLAQRTGGTEAFF; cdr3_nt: TGCGCCAGCAGCTTGGCCCAACGGACAGGGGGCACTGAAGCTTTCTTT
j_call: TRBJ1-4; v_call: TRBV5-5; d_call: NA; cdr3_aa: CASSLRVRRATNEKLFF; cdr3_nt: TGTGCCAGCAGCTTGAGGGTGAGGAGGGCAACTAATGAAAAACTGTTTTTT
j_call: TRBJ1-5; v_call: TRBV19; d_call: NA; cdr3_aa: CASRSLVNQPQHF; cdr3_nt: TGTGCCAGTAGGAGTTTGGTCAATCAGCCCCAGCATTTT
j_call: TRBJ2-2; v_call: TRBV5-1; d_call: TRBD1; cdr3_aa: CASSPGQLNTGELFF; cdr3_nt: TGCGCCAGCAGCCCGGGACAGCTGAACACCGGGGAGCTGTTTTTT
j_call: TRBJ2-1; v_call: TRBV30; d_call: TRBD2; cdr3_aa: CAWSPSSWSGGDNEQFF; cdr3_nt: TGTGCCTGGAGTCCCTCGTCTTGGAGCGGGGGTGACAATGAGCAGTTCTTC
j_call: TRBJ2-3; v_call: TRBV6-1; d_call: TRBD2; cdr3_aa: CASNLAGGYTDTQYF; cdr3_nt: TGTGCCAGCAACCTAGCGGGGGGATACACAGATACGCAGTATTTT